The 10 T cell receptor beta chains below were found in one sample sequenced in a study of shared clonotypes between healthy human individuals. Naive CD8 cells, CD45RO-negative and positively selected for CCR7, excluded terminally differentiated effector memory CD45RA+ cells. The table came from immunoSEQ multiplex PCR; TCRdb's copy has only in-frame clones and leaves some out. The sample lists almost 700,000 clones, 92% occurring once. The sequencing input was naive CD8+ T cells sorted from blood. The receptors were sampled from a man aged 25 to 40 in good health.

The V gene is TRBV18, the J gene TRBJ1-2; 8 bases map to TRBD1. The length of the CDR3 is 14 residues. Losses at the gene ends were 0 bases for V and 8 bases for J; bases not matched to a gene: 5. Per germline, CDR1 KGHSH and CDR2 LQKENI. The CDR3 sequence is CASSPPGQGKGYTF. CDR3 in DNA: TGTGCCAGCTCACCACCTGGACAGGGAAAGGGCTACACCTTC.

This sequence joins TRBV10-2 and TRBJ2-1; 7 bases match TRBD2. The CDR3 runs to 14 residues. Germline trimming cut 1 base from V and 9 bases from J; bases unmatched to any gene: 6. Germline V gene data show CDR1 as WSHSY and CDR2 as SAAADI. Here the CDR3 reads CASSEWEGLGEQFF. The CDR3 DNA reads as TGCGCCAGCAGTGAGTGGGAGGGCCTCGGTGAGCAGTTCTTC.

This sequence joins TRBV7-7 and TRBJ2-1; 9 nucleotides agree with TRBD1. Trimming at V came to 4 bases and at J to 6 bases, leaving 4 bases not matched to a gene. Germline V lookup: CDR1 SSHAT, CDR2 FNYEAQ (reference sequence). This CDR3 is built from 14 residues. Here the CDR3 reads CASSSGQGRNEQFF. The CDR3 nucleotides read TGTGCCAGCAGCTCGGGACAGGGACGCAATGAGCAGTTCTTC.

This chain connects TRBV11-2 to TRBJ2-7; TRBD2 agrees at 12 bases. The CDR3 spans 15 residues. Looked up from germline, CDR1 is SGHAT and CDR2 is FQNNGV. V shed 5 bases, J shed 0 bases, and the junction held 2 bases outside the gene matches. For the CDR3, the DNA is TGTGCCAGCAGCCAACTAGCGGGAGGCTCCTACGAGCAGTACTTC. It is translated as CASSQLAGGSYEQYF.

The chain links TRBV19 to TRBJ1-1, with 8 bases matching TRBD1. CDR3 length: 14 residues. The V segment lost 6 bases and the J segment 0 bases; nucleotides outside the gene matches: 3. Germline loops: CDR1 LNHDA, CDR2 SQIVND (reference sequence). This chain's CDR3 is CASSWTGLNTEAFF. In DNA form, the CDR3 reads TGTGCCAGTAGCTGGACAGGGTTGAACACTGAAGCTTTCTTT.

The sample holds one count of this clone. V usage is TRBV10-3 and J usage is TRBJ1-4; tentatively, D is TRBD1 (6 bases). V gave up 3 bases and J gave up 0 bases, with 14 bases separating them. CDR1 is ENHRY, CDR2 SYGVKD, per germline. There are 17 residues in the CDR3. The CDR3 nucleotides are TGTGCCATCAGTGATAGGACAGACAGCGCAACTAATGAAAAACTGTTTTTT. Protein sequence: CAISDRTDSATNEKLFF.

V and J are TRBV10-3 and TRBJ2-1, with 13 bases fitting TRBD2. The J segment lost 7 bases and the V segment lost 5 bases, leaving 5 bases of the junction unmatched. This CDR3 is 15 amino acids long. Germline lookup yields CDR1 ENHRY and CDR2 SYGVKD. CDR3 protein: CAISKLAGGKNEQFF. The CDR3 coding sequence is TGTGCCATCAGTAAACTAGCGGGAGGGAAGAATGAGCAGTTCTTC.

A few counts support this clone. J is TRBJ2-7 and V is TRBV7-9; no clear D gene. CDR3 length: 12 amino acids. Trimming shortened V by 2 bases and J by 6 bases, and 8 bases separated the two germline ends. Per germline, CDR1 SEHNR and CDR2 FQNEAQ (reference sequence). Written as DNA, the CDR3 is TGTGCCAGCAGCTTATTGGCGCTCGAGCAGTACTTC. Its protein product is CASSLLALEQYF.

The CDR3 reads CASSLTVMNTEAFF. Here the CDR3 DNA reads TGTGCCAGCAGCTTGACCGTTATGAACACTGAAGCTTTCTTT. The chain joins TRBV5-4 to TRBJ1-1; no clear D gene. Trimming took 1 base from V and 0 from J, leaving 7 bases between them. The CDR3 is 14 amino acids. CDR1 is SGHNT, CDR2 YYREEE, per germline (reference sequence).

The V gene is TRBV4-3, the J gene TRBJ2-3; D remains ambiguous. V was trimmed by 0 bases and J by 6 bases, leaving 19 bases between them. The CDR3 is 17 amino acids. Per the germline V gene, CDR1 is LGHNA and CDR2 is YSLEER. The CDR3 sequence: CASSQDQAGLGSDTQYF. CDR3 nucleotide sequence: TGCGCCAGCAGCCAAGATCAGGCAGGCCTAGGTTCGGATACGCAGTATTTT.